This T cell receptor (beta chain) was identified during a study of cytotoxic CD8 clonotypes in ibrutinib-treated CLL. Study overall: On average, each sample had about 260,000 productive templates and more than 75,000 productive rearrangements.

Depths of 1 in 200,000 to 1 in 1 million T cells were the sequencing target. TCRdb's table, derived via immunoSEQ multiplex PCR, lists solely in-frame clones and lacks some. Among 50,000 to 60,000 clones listed, over 80% were seen once. V was pared by 5 bases and J by 0 bases, with 3 bases of the junction left unmatched. This CDR3 is built from 15 residues. In germline, CDR1 is SGHTA, CDR2 FQGTGA. Study outcomes and limitations: Private clonotypes, not public ones, expanded at ibrutinib response.

A word on this clone: Its antigen is unknown.

The V and J genes are TRBV7-3 and TRBJ2-1, with 8 nucleotides matching TRBD2. The material sequenced was PBMCs, taken after 24 months of ibrutinib treatment. The sequence was collected from a human donor with chronic lymphocytic leukemia. The CDR3 region has the DNA TGTGCCAGCAGCGAAAGCGGGAGCTCCTACAATGAGCAGTTCTTC. Translating gives CASSESGSSYNEQFF.